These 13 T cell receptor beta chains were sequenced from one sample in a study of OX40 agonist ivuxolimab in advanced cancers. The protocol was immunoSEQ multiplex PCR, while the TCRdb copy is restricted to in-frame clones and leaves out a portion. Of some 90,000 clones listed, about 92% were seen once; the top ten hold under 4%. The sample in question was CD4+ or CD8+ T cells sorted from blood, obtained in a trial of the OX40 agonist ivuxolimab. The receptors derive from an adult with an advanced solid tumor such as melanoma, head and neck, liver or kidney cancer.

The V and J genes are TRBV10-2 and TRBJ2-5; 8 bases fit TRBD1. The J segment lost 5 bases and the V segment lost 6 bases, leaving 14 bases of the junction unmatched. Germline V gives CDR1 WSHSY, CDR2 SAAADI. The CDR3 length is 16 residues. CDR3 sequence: CASRPAGQGHTETQYF. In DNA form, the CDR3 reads TGCGCCAGCAGACCAGCTGGACAGGGTCATACGGAGACCCAGTACTTC.

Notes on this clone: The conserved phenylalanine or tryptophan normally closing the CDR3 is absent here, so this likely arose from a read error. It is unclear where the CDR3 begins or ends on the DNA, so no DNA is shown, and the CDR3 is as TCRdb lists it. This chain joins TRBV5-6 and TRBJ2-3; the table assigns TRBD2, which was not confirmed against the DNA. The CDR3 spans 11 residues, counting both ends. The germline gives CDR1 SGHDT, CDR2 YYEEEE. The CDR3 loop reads CASSSDPLAVL.

CDR3 residues: CASSPRASGTETQYF. For the CDR3, the DNA is TGCGCCAGCAGCCCGAGGGCTAGCGGGACAGAGACCCAGTACTTC. This rearrangement joins TRBV4-1 to TRBJ2-5, with 9 nucleotides matching TRBD2. Trimming took 4 bases from V and 4 from J; bases not matched to a gene: 7. CDR3 size: 15 residues. Germline V lookup: CDR1 MGHRA, CDR2 YSYEKL.

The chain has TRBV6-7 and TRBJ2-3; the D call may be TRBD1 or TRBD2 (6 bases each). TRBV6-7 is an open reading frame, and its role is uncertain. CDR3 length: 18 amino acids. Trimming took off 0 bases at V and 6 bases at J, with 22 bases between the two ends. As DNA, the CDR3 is TGTGCCAGCAGTTACTCGGCAAGTGGGGGGCAGTGGTCTGATACGCAGTATTTT. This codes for CASSYSASGGQWSDTQYF.

The CDR3 sequence is CASSGDRGGTEAFF. The CDR3 DNA sequence: TGCGCCAGCAGTGGGGACAGGGGAGGCACTGAAGCTTTCTTT. The chain employs TRBV10-1 and TRBJ1-1; 10 nucleotides match TRBD1. The CDR3 has 14 amino acids. J lost 4 bases, V lost 4 bases, and 3 bases had no gene match. Germline V gene data show CDR1 as WNHNN and CDR2 as SYGVQD (reference sequence).

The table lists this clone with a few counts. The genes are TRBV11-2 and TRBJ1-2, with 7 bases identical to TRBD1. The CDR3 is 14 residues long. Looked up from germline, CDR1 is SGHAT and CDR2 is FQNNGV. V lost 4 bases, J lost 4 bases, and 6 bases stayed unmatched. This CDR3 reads CASSSTGVGYGYTF. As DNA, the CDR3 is TGTGCCAGCAGCTCAACAGGGGTGGGCTATGGCTACACCTTC.

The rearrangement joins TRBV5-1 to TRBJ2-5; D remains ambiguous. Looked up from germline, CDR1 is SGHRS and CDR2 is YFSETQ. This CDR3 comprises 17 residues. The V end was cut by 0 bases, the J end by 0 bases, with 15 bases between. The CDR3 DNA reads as TGCGCCAGCAGCTTGGAGAGTCCGATAGTGTACCAAGAGACCCAGTACTTC. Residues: CASSLESPIVYQETQYF.

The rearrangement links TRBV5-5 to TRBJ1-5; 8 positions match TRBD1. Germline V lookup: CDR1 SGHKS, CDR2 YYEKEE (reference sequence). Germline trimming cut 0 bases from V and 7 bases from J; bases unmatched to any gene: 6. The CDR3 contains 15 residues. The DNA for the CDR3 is TGTGCCAGCAGCTTGGGCCAGGGGGCGAGGCAGCCCCAGCATTTT. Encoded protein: CASSLGQGARQPQHF.

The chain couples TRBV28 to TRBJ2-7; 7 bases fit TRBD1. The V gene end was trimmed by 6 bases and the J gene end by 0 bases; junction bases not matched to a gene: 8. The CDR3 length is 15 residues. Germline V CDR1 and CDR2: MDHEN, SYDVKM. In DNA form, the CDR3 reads TGTGCCAGCAGCAAAATGGGACAGAGCTCCTACGAGCAGTACTTC. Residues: CASSKMGQSSYEQYF.

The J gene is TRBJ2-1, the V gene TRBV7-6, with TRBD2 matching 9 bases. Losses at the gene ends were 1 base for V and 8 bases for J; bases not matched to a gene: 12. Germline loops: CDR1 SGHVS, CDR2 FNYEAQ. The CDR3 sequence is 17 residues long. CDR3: CASSLGVGGGASDEQFF. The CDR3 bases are TGTGCCAGCAGCTTAGGAGTGGGCGGGGGGGCGTCAGATGAGCAGTTCTTC.

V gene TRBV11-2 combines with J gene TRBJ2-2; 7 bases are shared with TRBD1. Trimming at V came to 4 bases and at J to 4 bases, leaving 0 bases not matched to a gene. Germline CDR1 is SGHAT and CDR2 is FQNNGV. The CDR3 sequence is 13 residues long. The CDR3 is CASSSGGTGELFF. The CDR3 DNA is TGTGCCAGCAGCTCAGGGGGCACCGGGGAGCTGTTTTTT.

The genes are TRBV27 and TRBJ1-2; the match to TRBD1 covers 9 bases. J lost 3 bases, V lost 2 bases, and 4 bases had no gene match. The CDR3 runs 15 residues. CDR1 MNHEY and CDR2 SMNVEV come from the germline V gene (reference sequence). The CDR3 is CASSLDGTGYYGYTF. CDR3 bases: TGTGCCAGCAGTTTAGACGGGACAGGGTACTATGGCTACACCTTC.

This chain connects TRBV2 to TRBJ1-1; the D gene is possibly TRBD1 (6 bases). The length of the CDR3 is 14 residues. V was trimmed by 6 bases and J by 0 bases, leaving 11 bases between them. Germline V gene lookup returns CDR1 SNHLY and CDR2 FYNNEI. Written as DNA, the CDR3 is TGTGCCAGCAGCCCGGGACACATGAACACTGAAGCTTTCTTT. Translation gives CASSPGHMNTEAFF.